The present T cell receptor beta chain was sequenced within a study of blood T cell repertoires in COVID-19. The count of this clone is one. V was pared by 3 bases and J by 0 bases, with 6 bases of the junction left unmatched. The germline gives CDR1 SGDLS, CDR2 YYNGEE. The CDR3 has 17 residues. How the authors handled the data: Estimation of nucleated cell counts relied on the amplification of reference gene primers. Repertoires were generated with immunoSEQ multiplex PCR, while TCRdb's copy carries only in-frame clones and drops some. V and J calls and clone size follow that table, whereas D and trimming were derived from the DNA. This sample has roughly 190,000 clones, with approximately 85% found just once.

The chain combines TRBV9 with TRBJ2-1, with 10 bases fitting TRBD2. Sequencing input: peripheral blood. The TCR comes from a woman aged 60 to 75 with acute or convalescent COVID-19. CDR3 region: CASSDQLAGSSYNEQFF. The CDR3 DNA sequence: TGTGCCAGCAGCGACCAACTAGCGGGGAGCTCCTACAATGAGCAGTTCTTC.